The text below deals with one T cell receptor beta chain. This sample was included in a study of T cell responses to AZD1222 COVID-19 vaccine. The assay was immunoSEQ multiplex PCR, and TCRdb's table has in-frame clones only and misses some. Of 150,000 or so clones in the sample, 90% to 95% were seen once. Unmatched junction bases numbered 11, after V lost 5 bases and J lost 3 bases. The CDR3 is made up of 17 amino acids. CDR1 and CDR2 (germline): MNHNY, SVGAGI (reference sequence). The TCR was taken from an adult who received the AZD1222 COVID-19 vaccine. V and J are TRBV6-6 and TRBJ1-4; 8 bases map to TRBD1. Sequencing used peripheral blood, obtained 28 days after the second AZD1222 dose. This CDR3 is CASSPTGGQVANEKLFF. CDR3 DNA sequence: TGTGCCAGCAGTCCAACCGGGGGACAGGTGGCTAATGAAAAACTGTTTTTT.